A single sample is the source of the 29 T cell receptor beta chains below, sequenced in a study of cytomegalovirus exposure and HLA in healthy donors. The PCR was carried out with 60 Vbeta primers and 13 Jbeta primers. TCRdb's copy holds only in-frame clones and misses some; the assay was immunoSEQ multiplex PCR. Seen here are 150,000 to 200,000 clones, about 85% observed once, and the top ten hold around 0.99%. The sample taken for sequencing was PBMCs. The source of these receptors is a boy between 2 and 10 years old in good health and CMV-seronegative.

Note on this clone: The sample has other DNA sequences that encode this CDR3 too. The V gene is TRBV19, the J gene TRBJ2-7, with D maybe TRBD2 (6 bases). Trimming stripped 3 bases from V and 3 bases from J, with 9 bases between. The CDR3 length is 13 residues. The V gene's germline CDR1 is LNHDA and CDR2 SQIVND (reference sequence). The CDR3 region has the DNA TGTGCCAGTAGTATGGGGGGTAACTACGAGCAGTACTTC. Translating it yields CASSMGGNYEQYF.

The CDR3 here is CASSRGTLNTEAFF. The CDR3 DNA reads as TGCGCCAGCAGCAGGGGGACCTTGAACACTGAAGCTTTCTTT. The chain recombines TRBV5-1 with TRBJ1-1; D might be TRBD1 (6 bases). The germline CDR1 and CDR2 sequences are SGHRS and YFSETQ. The CDR3 covers 14 residues. V gave up 4 bases and J gave up 0 bases, with 10 bases separating them.

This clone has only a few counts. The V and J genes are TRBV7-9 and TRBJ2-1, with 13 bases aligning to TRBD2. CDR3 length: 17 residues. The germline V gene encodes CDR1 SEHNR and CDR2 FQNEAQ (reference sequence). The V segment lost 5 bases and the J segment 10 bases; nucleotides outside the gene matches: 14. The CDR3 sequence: CASSPLAGTSGIHEQFF. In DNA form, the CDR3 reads TGTGCCAGCAGCCCTTTGGCCGGGACTAGCGGGATTCACGAGCAGTTCTTC.

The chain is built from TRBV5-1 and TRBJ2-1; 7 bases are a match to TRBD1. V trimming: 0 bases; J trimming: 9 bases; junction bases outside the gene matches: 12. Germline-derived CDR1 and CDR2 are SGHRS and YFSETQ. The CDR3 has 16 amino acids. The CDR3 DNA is TGCGCCAGCAGCTTGGCCACAGGGGTGGCGAAGGGTGAGCAGTTCTTC. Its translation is CASSLATGVAKGEQFF.

The CDR3 here is CASSMSSQGYEQYF. For the CDR3, the DNA is TGTGCCAGTAGTATGAGCAGTCAGGGCTACGAGCAGTACTTC. This chain connects TRBV19 to TRBJ2-7; D possibly corresponds to TRBD1 (5 bases). CDR3 length: 14 residues. Trimming shortened V by 3 bases and J by 3 bases, and 12 bases separated the two germline ends. Germline CDR1 reads LNHDA; CDR2 reads SQIVND (reference sequence). The full variable domain, its missing parts supplied by reference TRBV19 and TRBJ2-7, is DGGITQSPKYLFRKEGQNVTLSCEQNLNHDAMYWYRQDPGQGLRLIYYSQIVNDFQKGDIAEGYSVSREKKESFPLTVTSAQKNPTAFYLCASSMSSQGYEQYFGPGTRLTVT.

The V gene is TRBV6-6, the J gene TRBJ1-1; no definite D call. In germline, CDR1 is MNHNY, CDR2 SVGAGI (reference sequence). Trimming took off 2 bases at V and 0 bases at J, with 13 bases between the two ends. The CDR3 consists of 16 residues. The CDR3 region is CASSYGQTQLNTEAFF. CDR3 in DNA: TGTGCCAGCAGTTACGGGCAAACCCAATTGAACACTGAAGCTTTCTTT.

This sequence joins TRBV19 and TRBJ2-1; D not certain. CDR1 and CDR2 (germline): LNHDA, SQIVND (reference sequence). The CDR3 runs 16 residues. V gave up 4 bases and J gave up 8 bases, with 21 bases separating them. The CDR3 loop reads CASSSPSGLVGDEQFF. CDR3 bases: TGTGCCAGTAGTAGCCCCTCTGGCCTAGTAGGAGATGAGCAGTTCTTC.

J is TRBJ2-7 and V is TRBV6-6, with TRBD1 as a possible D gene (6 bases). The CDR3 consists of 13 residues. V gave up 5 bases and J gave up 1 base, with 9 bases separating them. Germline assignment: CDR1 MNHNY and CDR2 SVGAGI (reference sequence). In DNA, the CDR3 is TGTGCCAGCAGTCCCACAGGGTCCTACGAGCAGTACTTC. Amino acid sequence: CASSPTGSYEQYF.

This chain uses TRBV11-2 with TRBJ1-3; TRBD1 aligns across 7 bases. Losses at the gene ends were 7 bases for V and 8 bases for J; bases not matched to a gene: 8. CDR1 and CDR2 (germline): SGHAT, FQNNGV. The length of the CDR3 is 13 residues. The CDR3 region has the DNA TGTGCCAGCACCCCGACAGGGTGGGACACCATATATTTT. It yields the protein CASTPTGWDTIYF.

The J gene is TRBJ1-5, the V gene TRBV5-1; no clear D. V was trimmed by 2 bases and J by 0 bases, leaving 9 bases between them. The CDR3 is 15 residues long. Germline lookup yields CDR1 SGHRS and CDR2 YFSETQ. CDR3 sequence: CASSFDGDSNQPQHF. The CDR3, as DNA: TGCGCCAGCAGCTTTGACGGAGATAGCAATCAGCCCCAGCATTTT.

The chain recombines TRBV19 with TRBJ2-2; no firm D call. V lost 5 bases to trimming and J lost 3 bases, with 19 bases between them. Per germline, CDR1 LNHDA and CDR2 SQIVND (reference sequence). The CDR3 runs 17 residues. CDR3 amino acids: CASSAALVRMDTGELFF. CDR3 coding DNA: TGTGCCAGTAGTGCAGCCCTGGTCAGGATGGACACCGGGGAGCTGTTTTTT. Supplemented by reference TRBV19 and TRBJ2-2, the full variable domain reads DGGITQSPKYLFRKEGQNVTLSCEQNLNHDAMYWYRQDPGQGLRLIYYSQIVNDFQKGDIAEGYSVSREKKESFPLTVTSAQKNPTAFYLCASSAALVRMDTGELFFGEGSRLTVL.

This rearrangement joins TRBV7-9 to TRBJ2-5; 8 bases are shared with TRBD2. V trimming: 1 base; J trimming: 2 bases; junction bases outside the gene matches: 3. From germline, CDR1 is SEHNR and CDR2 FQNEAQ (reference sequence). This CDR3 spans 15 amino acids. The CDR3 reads CASSLGRGVQETQYF. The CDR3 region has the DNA TGTGCCAGCAGCTTAGGGCGGGGGGTTCAAGAGACCCAGTACTTC.

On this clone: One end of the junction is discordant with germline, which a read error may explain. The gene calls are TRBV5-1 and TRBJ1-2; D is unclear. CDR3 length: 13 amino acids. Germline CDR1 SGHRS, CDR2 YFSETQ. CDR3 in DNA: TGCACCAGCAGCTTGAGCCCCGACTATGGCTACACCTTC. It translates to CTSSLSPDYGYTF.

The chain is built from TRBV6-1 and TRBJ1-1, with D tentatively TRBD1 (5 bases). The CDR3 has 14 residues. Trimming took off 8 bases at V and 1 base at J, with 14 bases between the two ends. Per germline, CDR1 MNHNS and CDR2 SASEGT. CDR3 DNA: TGTGCCAGCGGGTACAGGAGGGAGAACACTGAAGCTTTCTTT. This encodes CASGYRRENTEAFF.

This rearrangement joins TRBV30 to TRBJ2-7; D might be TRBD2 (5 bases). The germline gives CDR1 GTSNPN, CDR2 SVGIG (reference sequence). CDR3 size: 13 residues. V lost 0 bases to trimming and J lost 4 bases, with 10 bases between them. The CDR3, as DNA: TGTGCCTGGAGTGTACTCCCGGGATACGAGCAGTACTTC. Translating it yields CAWSVLPGYEQYF.

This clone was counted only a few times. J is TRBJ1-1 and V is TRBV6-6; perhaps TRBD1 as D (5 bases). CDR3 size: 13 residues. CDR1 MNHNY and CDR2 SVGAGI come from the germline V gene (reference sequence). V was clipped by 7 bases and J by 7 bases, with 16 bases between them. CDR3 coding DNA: TGTGCCAGCAAGGTGGACACGCAGAGTGAAGCTTTCTTT. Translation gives CASKVDTQSEAFF.

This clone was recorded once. This CDR3 is CASSSIPGLAGGQETQYF. CDR3 sequence (DNA): TGTGCCAGCAGCTCCATCCCGGGACTAGCGGGGGGCCAAGAGACCCAGTACTTC. The J gene is TRBJ2-5, the V gene TRBV7-8, with TRBD2 matching 15 bases. The CDR3 loop spans 18 amino acids. The germline CDR1 and CDR2 sequences are SGHVS and FQNEAQ. Trimming cost V 4 bases and J 1 base; bases outside gene matches: 7.

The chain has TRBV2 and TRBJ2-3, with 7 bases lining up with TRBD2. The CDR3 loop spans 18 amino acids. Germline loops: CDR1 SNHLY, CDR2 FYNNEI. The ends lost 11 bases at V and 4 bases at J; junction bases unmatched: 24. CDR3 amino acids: CAGLSSGPLSVGPDTQYF. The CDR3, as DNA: TGTGCCGGACTCTCTAGCGGACCACTCAGTGTGGGCCCAGATACGCAGTATTTT.

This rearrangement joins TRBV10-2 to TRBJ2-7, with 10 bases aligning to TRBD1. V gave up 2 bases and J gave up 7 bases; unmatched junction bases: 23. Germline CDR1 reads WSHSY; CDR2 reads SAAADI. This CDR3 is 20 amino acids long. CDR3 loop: CASSEASLLVPGTGAGEQYF. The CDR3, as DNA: TGCGCCAGCAGTGAGGCCTCCCTACTAGTTCCCGGGACAGGGGCGGGGGAGCAGTACTTC.

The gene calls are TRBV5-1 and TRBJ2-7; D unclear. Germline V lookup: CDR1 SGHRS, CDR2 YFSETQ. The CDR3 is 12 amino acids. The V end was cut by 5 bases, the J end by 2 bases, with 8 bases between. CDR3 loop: CASRSPAYEQYF. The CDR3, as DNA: TGCGCCAGCAGGAGTCCGGCCTACGAGCAGTACTTC.

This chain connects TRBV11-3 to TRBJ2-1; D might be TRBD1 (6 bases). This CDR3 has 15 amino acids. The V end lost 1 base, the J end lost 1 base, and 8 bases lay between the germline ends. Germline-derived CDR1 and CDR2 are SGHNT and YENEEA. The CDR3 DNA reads TGTGCCAGCAGCTTAGGCCAGGGGTCCTACAATGAGCAGTTCTTC. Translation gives CASSLGQGSYNEQFF.

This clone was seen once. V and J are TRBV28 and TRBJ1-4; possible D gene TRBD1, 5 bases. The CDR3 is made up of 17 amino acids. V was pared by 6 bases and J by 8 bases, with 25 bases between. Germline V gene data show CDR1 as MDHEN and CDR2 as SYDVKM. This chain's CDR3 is CASRKPPSRTGEEKLFF. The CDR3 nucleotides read TGTGCCAGCAGAAAGCCCCCTTCACGGACGGGGGAAGAAAAACTGTTTTTT.

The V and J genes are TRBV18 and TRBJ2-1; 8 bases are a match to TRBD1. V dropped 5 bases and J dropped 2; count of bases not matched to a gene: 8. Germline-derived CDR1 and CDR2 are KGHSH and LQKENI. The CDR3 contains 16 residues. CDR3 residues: CASSTGTGSPYNEQFF. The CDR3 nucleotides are TGTGCCAGCTCAACCGGGACAGGCTCTCCCTACAATGAGCAGTTCTTC.

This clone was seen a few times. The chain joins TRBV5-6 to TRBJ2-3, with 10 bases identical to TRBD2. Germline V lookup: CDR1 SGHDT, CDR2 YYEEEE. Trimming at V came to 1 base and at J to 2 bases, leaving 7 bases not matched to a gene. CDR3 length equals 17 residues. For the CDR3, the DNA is TGTGCCAGCAGCTTGAGGCTAGCGGGGGCGATCACAGATACGCAGTATTTT. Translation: CASSLRLAGAITDTQYF.

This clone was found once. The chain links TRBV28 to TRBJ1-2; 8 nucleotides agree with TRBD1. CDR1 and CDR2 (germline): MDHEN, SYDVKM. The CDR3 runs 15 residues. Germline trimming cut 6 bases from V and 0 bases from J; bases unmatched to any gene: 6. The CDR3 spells CASSSKQGANYGYTF. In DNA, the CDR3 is TGTGCCAGCAGCTCAAAACAGGGGGCTAACTATGGCTACACCTTC.

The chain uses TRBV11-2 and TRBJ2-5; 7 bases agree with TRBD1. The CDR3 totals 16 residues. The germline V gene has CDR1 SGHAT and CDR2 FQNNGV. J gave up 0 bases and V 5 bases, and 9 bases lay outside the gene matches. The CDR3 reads CASSLTGTAYQETQYF. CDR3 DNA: TGTGCCAGCAGCCTTACCGGGACAGCGTACCAAGAGACCCAGTACTTC.

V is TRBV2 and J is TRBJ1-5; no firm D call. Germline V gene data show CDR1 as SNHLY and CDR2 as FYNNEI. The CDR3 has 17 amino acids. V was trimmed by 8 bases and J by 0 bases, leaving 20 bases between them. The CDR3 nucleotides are TGTGCCAGCGGGCGCTCCGGGAGTTCATATAGCAATCAGCCCCAGCATTTT. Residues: CASGRSGSSYSNQPQHF.

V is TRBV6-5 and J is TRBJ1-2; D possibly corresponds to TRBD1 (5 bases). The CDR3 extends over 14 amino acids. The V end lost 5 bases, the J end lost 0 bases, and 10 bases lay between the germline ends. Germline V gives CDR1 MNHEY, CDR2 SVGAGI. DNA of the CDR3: TGTGCCAGCAGTCCCGACAGTACTAACTATGGCTACACCTTC. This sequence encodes CASSPDSTNYGYTF.

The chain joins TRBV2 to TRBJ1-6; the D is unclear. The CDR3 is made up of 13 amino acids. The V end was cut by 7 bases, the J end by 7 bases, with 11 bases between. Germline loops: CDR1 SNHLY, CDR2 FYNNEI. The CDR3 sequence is CASKETANSPLHF. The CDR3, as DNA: TGTGCCAGCAAGGAGACGGCCAATTCACCCCTCCACTTT.